One and the same sample provided the 2 T cell receptor beta chains below, sequenced in a study of blood T cell repertoires in COVID-19 (dated by TCRdb to 2020 to 2021). Preparation of the library involved the immunoSEQ multiplex PCR assay. Sourced from immuneACCESS, this table was stored by TCRdb with only in-frame sequences that have V and J called. A share of the clones is absent; for the studies checked, an unresolved V gene accounts for under half, and the remainder has no known explanation. This sample has roughly 38,000 clones in its table, and around three quarters of those were observed once. The ten largest clonotypes hold roughly 2% of the sample. The specimen sequenced was peripheral blood. These receptors were taken from a man aged 55 to 70 with active COVID-19.

The rearrangement links TRBV6-2 or TRBV6-3 to TRBJ2-2, with TRBD1 matching 7 bases. This CDR3 is 15 amino acids long. V dropped 0 bases and J dropped 7; count of bases not matched to a gene: 5. CDR1 and CDR2 from the germline V gene are MNHEY and SVGEGT. The CDR3 DNA reads TGTGCCAGCAGTTACTCGTACAGGGGCGGCGGGGAGCTGTTTTTT. It codes for CASSYSYRGGGELFF.

The chain has TRBV7-8 and TRBJ1-2, with 8 bases that match TRBD1. The CDR3 length is 14 residues. The V gene end was trimmed by 4 bases and the J gene end by 3 bases; junction bases not matched to a gene: 4. The V gene's germline CDR1 is SGHVS and CDR2 FQNEAQ. In DNA form, the CDR3 reads TGTGCCAGCAGCTCGGGACAGGCTTACTATGGCTACACCTTC. The encoded protein is CASSSGQAYYGYTF.